This TCR beta chain was captured by sequencing in a study of blood T cell repertoires in COVID-19. Trimming removed 5 bases from V and 3 bases from J; junction bases left unmatched: 7. This CDR3 is built from 15 residues. Germline CDR1 SGHNT, CDR2 YYREEE (reference sequence). Clones were sequenced by immunoSEQ multiplex PCR, and TCRdb holds only the in-frame ones, with some missing. Among around 59,000 clones, roughly four fifths were seen once, and the ten largest hold more than 9.5%. Sequencing used peripheral blood. The V and J genes are TRBV5-4 and TRBJ2-7, with TRBD2 identical over 11 bases. The sequence derives from a human donor in a cohort sampled during active COVID-19. The CDR3 DNA follows: TGTGCCAGCAGTCCGGGACTAGCGGAAAGCTACGAGCAGTACTTC. It specifies CASSPGLAESYEQYF. Combining the CDR3 with reference TRBV5-4 and TRBJ2-7 gives the whole variable domain ETGVTQSPTHLIKTRGQQVTLRCSSQSGHNTVSWYQQALGQGPQFIFQYYREEENGRGNFPPRFSGLQFPNYSSELNVNALELDDSALYLCASSPGLAESYEQYFGPGTRLTVT.